Sequencing of this T cell receptor beta chain was carried out in a study of blood T cell repertoires in COVID-19. The V gene end was trimmed by 3 bases and the J gene end by 6 bases; junction bases not matched to a gene: 7. This CDR3 region has 16 residues. From germline, CDR1 is SGHRS and CDR2 YFSETQ. Clones were read by immunoSEQ multiplex PCR, and TCRdb kept only the in-frame ones, dropping some. Found here are approximately 210,000 clones, roughly 94% of them singletons; the top ten hold about 0.8%. It was during active infection that Seattle patients were enrolled and then longitudinally followed.

The V call is TRBV5-1, the J call TRBJ2-2; TRBD2 agrees at 11 bases. This clonotype was sampled from a man aged 30-40 years with COVID-19, enrolled during active disease. Sequences were obtained from peripheral blood. The CDR3 bases are TGCGCCAGCAGCTGGCAACTAGCGGGGGACGCCGGGGAGCTGTTTTTT. Translating gives CASSWQLAGDAGELFF.